The T cell receptor beta chain described here comes from a study of T cell responses to AZD1222 COVID-19 vaccine. Overall study findings and caveats: Among vaccine-associated CD4 TCRs, coverage spanned spike, with dominance at 160-218 and 743-854. Recipients of AZD1222 seropositive at baseline numbered only 6 or 7. Repertoires in all cases were sampled only once the peak T cell response had passed.

Germline trimming cut 6 bases from V and 5 bases from J; bases unmatched to any gene: 8. Per germline, CDR1 MNHEY and CDR2 SVGAGI. There are 15 residues in the CDR3. Assay used: immunoSEQ multiplex PCR; TCRdb lists only in-frame clones, some missing. The repertoire consists of tens of thousands of clones, with around nine tenths occurring once and the leading ten covering over 9%. As for this clone: The target antigen is unknown.

The chain employs TRBV6-5 and TRBJ1-4; 8 nucleotides align to TRBD1. This receptor was taken from an adult in good health. Sequences were derived from peripheral blood, sampled on day 0 of MenACWY control vaccination. CDR3 bases: TGTGCCAGCAGGCCACAGGGGGTGGGGAATGAAAAACTGTTTTTT. Amino acids: CASRPQGVGNEKLFF.